This section outlines one T cell receptor beta chain sequence together with its context. Its antigen remains unidentified. Germline values: CDR1 SGHRS, CDR2 YFSETQ. V shed 2 bases and J 0 bases; nucleotides not matched to a gene: 2. The CDR3 totals 15 residues. Expressed TCRB transcripts were sequenced, since all the RNA that had been isolated was reverse transcribed. For naive, central memory and regulatory T cell samples, reads averaged about 3.5 million. TCRdb keeps only in-frame clones here, not all; method: immunoSEQ multiplex PCR. In the table there are fewer than 55,000 clones, roughly 39% of which are singletons. The sample is drawn from a study of beta chain features in type 1 diabetes. Broader study findings: There was a moderate but significant shortening of TCRB CDR3s in all four CD4+ subsets of Type 1 diabetes patients.

Specimen: Tregs from blood. This receptor was identified in a man younger than 40 with type 1 diabetes. The chain uses TRBV5-1 and TRBJ2-3, with 8 bases aligning to TRBD2. CDR3 coding DNA: TGCGCCAGCAGCTTTAGCGGGGCTAGCACAGATACGCAGTATTTT. Its protein is CASSFSGASTDTQYF.